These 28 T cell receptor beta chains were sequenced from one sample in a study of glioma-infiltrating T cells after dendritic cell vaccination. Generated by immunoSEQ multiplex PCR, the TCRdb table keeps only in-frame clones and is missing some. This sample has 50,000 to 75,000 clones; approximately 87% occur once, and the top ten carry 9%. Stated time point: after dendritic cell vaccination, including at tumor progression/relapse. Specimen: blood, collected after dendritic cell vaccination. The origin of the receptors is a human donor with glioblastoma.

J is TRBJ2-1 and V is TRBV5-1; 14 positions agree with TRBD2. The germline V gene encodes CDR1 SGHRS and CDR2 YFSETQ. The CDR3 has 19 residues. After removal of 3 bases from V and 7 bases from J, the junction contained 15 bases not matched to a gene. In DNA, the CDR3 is TGCGCCAGCAGCTCCTCAGGTTTTGGACTAGCGGGGGGATCGAATGAGCAGTTCTTC. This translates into CASSSSGFGLAGGSNEQFF. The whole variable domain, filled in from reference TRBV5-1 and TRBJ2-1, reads KAGVTQTPRYLIKTRGQQVTLSCSPISGHRSVSWYQQTPGQGLQFLFEYFSETQRNKGNFPGRFSGRQFSNSRSEMNVSTLELGDSALYLCASSSSGFGLAGGSNEQFFGPGTRLTVL.

This CDR3 reads CASTPLAGHNSPLHF. CDR3 bases: TGTGCCAGCACCCCACTGGCAGGGCATAATTCACCCCTCCACTTT. The chain couples TRBV6-6 to TRBJ1-6, with D possibly TRBD1 on 5 matching bases. Germline V gene sequence: CDR1 MNHNY, CDR2 SVGAGI (reference sequence). The CDR3 totals 15 residues. V gave up 7 bases and J gave up 5 bases, with 15 bases separating them.

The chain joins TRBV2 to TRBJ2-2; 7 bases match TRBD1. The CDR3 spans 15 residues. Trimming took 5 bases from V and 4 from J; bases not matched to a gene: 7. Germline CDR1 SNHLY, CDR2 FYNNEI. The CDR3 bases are TGTGCCAGCAGTTACGACAGGGTGGGCACCGGGGAGCTGTTTTTT. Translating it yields CASSYDRVGTGELFF.

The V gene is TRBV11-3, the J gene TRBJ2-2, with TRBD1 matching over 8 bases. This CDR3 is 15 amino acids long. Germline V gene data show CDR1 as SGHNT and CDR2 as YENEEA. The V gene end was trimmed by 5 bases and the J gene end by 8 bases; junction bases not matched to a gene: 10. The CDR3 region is CASSLQTGVMGELFF. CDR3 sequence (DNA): TGTGCCAGCAGCCTACAGACAGGGGTCATGGGGGAGCTGTTTTTT.

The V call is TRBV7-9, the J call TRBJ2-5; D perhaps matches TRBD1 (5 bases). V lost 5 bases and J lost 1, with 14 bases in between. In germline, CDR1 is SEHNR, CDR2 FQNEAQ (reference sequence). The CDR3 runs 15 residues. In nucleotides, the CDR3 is TGTGCCAGCAGCCCCATTCTAGGGGCCCAAGAGACCCAGTACTTC. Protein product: CASSPILGAQETQYF. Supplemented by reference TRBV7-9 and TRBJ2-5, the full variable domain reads DTGVSQNPRHKITKRGQNVTFRCDPISEHNRLYWYRQTLGQGPEFLTYFQNEAQLEKSRLLSDRFSAERPKGSFSTLEIQRTEQGDSAMYLCASSPILGAQETQYFGPGTRLLVL.

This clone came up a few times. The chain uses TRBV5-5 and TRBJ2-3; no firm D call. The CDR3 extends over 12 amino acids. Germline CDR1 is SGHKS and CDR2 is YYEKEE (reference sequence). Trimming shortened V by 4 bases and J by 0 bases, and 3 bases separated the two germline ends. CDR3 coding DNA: TGTGCCAGCAGCCCTAGCACAGATACGCAGTATTTT. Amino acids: CASSPSTDTQYF.

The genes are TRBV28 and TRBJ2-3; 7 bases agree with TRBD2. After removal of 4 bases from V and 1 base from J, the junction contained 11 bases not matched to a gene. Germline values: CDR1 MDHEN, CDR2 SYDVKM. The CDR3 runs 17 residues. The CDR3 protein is CASSSSLESGGTDTQYF. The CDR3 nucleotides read TGTGCCAGCAGTTCCTCGCTGGAGAGCGGGGGCACAGATACGCAGTATTTT.

In DNA, the CDR3 is TGTGCCAGCAGCCAAGAGTCTTCCCGCTATTTCTACGAGCAGTACTTC. As protein: CASSQESSRYFYEQYF. This chain uses TRBV4-2 with TRBJ2-7; D gene uncertain. V lost 0 bases and J lost 3, with 15 bases in between. Germline assignment: CDR1 LGHNA and CDR2 YNFKEQ. The CDR3 runs to 16 residues.

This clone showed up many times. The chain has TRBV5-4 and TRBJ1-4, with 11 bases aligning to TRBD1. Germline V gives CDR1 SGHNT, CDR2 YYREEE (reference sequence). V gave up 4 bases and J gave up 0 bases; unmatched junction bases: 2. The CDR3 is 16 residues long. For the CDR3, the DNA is TGTGCCAGCAGCCGGACAGGGGGCGCAACTAATGAAAAACTGTTTTTT. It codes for CASSRTGGATNEKLFF.

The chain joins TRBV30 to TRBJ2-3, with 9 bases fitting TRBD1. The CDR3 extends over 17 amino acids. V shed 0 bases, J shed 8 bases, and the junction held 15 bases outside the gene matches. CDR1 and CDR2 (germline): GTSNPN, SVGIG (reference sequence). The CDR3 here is CAWSVPPWDRDHGTQYF. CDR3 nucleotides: TGTGCCTGGAGTGTCCCCCCATGGGACAGGGATCATGGTACGCAGTATTTT.

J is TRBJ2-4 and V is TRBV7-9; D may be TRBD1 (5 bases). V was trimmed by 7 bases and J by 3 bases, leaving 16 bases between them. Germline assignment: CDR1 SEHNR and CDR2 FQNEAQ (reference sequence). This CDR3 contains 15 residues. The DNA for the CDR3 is TGTGCCAGCACCCCAGGGCCCTTAGGCAAAAACATTCAGTACTTC. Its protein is CASTPGPLGKNIQYF.

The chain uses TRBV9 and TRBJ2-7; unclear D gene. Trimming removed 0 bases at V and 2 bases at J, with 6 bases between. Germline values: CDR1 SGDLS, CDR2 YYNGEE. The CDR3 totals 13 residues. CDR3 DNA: TGTGCCAGCAGCGTAGGAGATACCTACGAGCAGTACTTC. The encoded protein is CASSVGDTYEQYF.

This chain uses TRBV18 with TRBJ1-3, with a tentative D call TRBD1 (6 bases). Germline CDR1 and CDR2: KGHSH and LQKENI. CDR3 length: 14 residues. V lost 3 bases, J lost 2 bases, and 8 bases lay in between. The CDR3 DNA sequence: TGTGCCAGCTCACCCAGGGGACCTGGAAACACCATATATTTT. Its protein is CASSPRGPGNTIYF.

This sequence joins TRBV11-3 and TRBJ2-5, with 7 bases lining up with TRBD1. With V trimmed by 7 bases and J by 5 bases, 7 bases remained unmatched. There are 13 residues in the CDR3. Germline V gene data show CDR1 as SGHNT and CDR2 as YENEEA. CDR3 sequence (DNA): TGTGCCAGCAACAAGGGACAGAGGGAGACCCAGTACTTC. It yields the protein CASNKGQRETQYF.

CDR3 bases: TGTGCCAGCAGCTTAGAACTAGCGGGGGGTTTCGAGACCCAGTACTTC. Translation gives CASSLELAGGFETQYF. This chain uses TRBV11-3 with TRBJ2-5, with 12 bases that match TRBD2. V trimming: 0 bases; J trimming: 5 bases; junction bases outside the gene matches: 4. In germline, CDR1 is SGHNT, CDR2 YENEEA. The CDR3 length is 16 residues. The full variable domain, with the rest looked up from reference TRBV11-3 and TRBJ2-5, is EAGVVQSPRYKIIEKKQPVAFWCNPISGHNTLYWYLQNLGQGPELLIRYENEEAVDDSQLPKDRFSAERLKGVDSTLKIQPAELGDSAVYLCASSLELAGGFETQYFGPGTRLLVL.

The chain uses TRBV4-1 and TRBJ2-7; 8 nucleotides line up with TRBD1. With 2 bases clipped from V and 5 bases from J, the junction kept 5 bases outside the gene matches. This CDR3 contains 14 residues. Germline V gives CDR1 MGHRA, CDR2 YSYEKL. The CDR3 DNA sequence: TGCGCCAGCAGCCAACCTTTGACAGGGGACGAGCAGTACTTC. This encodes CASSQPLTGDEQYF.

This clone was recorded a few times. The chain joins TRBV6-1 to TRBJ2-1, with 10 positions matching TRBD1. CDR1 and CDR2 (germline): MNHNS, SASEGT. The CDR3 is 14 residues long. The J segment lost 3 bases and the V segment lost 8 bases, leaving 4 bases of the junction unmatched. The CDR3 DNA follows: TGTGCCAGCCAGACAGGGGGCGTCTACAATGAGCAGTTCTTC. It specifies CASQTGGVYNEQFF.

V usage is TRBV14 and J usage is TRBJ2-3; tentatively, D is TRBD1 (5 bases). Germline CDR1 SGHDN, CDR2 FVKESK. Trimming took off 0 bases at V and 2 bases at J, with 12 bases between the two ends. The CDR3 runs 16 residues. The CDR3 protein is CASSQDFGRVTDTQYF. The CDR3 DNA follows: TGTGCCAGCAGCCAAGACTTCGGCAGGGTCACAGATACGCAGTATTTT.

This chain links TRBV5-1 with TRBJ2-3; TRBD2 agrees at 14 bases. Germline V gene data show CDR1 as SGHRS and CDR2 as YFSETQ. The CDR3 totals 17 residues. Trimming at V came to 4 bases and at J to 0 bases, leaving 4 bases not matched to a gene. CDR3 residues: CASSGGLAGASTDTQYF. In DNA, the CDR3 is TGCGCCAGCAGCGGGGGACTAGCGGGAGCTAGCACAGATACGCAGTATTTT.

This CDR3 reads CASSRSAEAFF. For the CDR3, the DNA is TGTGCCAGCAGTCGCAGCGCTGAAGCTTTCTTT. This chain joins TRBV6-5 and TRBJ1-1; D unresolved. Germline V gene lookup returns CDR1 MNHEY and CDR2 SVGAGI. V shed 5 bases and J shed 6 bases, with 7 bases lying between them. There are 11 residues in the CDR3.

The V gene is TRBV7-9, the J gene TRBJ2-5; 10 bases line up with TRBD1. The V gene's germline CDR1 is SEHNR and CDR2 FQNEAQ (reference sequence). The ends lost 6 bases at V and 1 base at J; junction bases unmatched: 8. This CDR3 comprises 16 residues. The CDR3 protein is CASRRLGQGLQETQYF. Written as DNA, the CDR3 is TGTGCCAGCAGAAGACTGGGACAGGGGCTCCAAGAGACCCAGTACTTC.

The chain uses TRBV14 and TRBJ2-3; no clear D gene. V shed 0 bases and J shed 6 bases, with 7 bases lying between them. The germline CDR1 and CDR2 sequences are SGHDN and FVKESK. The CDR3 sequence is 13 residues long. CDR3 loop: CASSQESYDTQYF. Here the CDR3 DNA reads TGTGCCAGCAGCCAAGAAAGCTACGATACGCAGTATTTT.

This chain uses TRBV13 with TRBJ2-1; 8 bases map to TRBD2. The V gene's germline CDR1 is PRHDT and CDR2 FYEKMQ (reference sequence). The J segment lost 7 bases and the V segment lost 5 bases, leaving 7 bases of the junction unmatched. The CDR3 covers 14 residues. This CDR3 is CASSPREGGNEQFF. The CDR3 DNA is TGTGCCAGCAGCCCCCGGGAGGGGGGGAATGAGCAGTTCTTC.

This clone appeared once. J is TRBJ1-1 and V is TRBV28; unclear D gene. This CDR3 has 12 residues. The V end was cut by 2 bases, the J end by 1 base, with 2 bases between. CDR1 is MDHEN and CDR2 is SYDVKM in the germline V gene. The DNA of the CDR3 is TGTGCCAGCAGTTTACGGAACACTGAAGCTTTCTTT. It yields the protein CASSLRNTEAFF.

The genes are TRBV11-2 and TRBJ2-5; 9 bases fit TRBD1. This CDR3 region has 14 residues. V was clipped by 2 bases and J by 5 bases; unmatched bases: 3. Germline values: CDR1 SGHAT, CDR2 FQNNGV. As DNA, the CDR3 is TGTGCCAGCAGCTTACACAGGGGGCGTGAGACCCAGTACTTC. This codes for CASSLHRGRETQYF.

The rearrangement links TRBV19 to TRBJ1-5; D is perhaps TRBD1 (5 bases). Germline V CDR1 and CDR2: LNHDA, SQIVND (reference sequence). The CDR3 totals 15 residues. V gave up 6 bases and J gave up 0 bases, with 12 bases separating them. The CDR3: CASSTGAYSNQPQHF. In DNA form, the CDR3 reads TGTGCCAGTAGCACAGGAGCCTATAGCAATCAGCCCCAGCATTTT.

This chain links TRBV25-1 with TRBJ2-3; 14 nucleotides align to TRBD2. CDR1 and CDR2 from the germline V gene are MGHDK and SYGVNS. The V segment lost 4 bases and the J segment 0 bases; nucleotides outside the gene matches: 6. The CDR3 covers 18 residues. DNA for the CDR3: TGTGCCAGCAGTGCTCGACTAGCGGGGGGGAAAAGCACAGATACGCAGTATTTT. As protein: CASSARLAGGKSTDTQYF.

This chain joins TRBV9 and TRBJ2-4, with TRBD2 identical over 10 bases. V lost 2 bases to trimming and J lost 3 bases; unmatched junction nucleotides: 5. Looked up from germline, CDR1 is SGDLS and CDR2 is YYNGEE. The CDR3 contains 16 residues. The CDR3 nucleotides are TGTGCCAGCAGCGTCCCGCCTAGCGGGGGCAAAAACATTCAGTACTTC. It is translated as CASSVPPSGGKNIQYF.